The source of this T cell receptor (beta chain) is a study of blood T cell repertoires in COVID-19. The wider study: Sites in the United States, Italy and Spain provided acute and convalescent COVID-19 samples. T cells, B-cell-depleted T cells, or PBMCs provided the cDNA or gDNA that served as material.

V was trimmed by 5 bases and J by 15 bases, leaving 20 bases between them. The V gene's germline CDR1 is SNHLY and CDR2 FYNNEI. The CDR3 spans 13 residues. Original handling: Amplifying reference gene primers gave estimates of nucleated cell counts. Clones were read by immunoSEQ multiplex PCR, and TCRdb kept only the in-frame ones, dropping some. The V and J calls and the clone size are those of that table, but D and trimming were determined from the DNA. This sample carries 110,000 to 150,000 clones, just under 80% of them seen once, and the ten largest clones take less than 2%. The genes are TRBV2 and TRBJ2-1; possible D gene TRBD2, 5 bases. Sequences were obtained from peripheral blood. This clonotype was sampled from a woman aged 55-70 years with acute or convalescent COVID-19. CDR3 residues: CASSTTPTSIRFF. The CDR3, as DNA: TGTGCCAGCAGTACCACGCCAACTAGTATCAGGTTCTTC.